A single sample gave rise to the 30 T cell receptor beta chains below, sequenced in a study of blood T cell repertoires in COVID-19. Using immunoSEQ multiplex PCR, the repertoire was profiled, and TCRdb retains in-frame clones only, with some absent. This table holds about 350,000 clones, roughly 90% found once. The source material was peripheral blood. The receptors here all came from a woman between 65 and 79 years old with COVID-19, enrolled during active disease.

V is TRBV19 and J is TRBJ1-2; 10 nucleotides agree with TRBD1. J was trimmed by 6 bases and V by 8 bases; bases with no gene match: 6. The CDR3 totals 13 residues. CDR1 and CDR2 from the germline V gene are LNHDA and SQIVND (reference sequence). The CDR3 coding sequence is TGTGCCAGTTGGGACAGGGGTCCGGATGGCTACACCTTC. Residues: CASWDRGPDGYTF.

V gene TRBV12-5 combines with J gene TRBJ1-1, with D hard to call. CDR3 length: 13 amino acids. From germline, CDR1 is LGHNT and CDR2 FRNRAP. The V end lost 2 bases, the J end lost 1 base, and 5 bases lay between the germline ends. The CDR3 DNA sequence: TGTGCTAGTGGTTTGATCTCGAACACTGAAGCTTTCTTT. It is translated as CASGLISNTEAFF.

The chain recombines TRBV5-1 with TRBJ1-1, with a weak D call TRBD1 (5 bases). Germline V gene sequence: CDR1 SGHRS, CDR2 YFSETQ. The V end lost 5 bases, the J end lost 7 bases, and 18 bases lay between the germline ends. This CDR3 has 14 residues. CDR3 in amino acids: CASSDTTGVGEAFF. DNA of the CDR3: TGCGCCAGCAGTGACACCACGGGGGTAGGTGAAGCTTTCTTT.

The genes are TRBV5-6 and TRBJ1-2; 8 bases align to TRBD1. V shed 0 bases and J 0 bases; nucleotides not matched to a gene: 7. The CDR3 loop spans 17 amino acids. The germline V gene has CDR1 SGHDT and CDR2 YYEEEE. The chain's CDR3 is CASSLGQGTQANYGYTF. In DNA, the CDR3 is TGTGCCAGCAGCTTGGGACAGGGGACGCAAGCTAACTATGGCTACACCTTC.

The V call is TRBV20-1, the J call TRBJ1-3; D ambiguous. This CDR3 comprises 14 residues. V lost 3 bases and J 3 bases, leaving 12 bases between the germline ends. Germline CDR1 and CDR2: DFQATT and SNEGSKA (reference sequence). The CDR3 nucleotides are TGCAGTGCTAGTACCCCAAGAGATGGAAACACCATATATTTT. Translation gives CSASTPRDGNTIYF.

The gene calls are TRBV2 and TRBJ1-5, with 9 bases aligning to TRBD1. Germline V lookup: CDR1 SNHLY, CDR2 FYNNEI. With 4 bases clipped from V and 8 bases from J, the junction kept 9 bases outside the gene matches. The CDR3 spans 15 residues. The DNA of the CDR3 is TGTGCCAGCAGTGCTGACAGGGGGGATACGAAGCCCCAGCATTTT. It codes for CASSADRGDTKPQHF.

The CDR3: CASSLRGQGVGNIQYF. The CDR3 coding sequence is TGTGCCAGTAGTCTAAGAGGACAGGGGGTCGGGAACATTCAGTACTTC. This chain connects TRBV19 to TRBJ2-4, with TRBD1 matching over 10 bases. Germline V lookup: CDR1 LNHDA, CDR2 SQIVND (reference sequence). Germline trimming cut 5 bases from V and 7 bases from J; bases unmatched to any gene: 11. The CDR3 covers 16 residues. Complete variable domain (other parts from reference TRBV19 and TRBJ2-4): DGGITQSPKYLFRKEGQNVTLSCEQNLNHDAMYWYRQDPGQGLRLIYYSQIVNDFQKGDIAEGYSVSREKKESFPLTVTSAQKNPTAFYLCASSLRGQGVGNIQYFGAGTRLSVL.

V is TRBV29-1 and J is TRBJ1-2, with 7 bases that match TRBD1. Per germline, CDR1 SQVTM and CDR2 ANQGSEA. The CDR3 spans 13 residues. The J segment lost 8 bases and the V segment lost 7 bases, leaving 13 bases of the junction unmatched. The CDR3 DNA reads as TGCAGCGGAGGAGTAAAGGGGGCGGGAGGCTACACCTTC. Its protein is CSGGVKGAGGYTF.

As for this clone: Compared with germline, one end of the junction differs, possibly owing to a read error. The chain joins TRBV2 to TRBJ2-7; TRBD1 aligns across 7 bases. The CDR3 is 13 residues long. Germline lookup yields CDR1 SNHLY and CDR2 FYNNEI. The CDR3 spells CASSEALTGQCNF. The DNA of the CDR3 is TGTGCCAGCAGTGAAGCGCTTACGGGACAGTGCAACTTC.

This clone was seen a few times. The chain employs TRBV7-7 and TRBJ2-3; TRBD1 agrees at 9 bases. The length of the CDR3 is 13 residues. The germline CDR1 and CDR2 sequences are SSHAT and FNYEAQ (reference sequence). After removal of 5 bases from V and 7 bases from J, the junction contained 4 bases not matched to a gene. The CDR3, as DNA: TGTGCCAGCAGCCAACAGGGGGCAAATACGCAGTATTTT. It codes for CASSQQGANTQYF.

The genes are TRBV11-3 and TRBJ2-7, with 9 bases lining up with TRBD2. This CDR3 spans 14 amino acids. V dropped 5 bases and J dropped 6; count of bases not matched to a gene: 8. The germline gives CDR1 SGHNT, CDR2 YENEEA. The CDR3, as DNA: TGTGCCAGCAGCCCCACGGGACTAGCTGGCGAGCAGTACTTC. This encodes CASSPTGLAGEQYF.

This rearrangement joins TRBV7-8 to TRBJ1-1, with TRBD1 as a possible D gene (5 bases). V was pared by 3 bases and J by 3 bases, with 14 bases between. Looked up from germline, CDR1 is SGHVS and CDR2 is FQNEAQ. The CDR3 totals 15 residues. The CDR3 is CASSFGGGQYTEAFF. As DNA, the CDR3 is TGTGCCAGCAGCTTTGGGGGGGGTCAGTACACTGAAGCTTTCTTT.

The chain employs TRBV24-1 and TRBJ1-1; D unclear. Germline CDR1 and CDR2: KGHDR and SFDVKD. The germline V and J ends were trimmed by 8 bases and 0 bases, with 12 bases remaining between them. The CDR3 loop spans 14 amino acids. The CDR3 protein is CATMVGFLNTEAFF. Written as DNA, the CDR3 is TGTGCCACCATGGTCGGGTTTTTGAACACTGAAGCTTTCTTT.

The CDR3 loop is CASSVTGTGGAEQYF. CDR3 sequence (DNA): TGTGCCAGCAGCGTAACCGGGACAGGGGGCGCCGAGCAGTACTTC. The J gene is TRBJ2-7, the V gene TRBV9; 12 bases match TRBD1. Germline V gene lookup returns CDR1 SGDLS and CDR2 YYNGEE. V shed 1 base, J shed 6 bases, and the junction held 5 bases outside the gene matches. The CDR3 consists of 15 residues.

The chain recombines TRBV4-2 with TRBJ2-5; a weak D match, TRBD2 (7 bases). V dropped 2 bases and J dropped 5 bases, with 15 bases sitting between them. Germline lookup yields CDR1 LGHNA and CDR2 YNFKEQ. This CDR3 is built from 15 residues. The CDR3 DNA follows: TGTGCCAGCAGCCAACGGACGGGGGGCCTGGAGACCCAGTACTTC. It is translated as CASSQRTGGLETQYF.

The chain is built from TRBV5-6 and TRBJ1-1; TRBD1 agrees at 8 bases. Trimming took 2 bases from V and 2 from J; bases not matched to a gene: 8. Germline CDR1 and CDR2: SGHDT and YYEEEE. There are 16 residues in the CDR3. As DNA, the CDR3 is TGTGCCAGCAGCTTTGCCCCAGGGGGCCTAAACACTGAAGCTTTCTTT. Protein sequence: CASSFAPGGLNTEAFF.

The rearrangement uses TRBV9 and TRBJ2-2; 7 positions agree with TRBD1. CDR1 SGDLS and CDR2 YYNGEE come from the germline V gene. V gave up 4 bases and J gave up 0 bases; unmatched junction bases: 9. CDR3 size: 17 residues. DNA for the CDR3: TGTGCCAGCAGCTCACGGGACAGAGACCCGAACACCGGGGAGCTGTTTTTT. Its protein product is CASSSRDRDPNTGELFF.

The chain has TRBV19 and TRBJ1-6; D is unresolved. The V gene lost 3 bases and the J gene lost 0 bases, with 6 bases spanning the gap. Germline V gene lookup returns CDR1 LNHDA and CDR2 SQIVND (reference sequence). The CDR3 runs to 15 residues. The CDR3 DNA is TGTGCCAGTAGTATCGGTAGCTCCTATAATTCACCCCTCCACTTT. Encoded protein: CASSIGSSYNSPLHF.

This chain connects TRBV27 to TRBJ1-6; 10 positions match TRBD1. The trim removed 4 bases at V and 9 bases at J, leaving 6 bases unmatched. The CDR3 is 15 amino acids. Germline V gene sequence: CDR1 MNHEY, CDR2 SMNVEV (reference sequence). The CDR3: CASSYRQGAFSPLHF. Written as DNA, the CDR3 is TGTGCCAGCAGTTACCGACAGGGGGCTTTTTCACCCCTCCACTTT.

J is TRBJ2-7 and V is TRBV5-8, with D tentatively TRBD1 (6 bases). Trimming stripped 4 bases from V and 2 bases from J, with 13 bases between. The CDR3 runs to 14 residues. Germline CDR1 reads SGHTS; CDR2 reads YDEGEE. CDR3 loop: CASSAYREPYEQYF. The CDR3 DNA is TGTGCCAGCAGCGCATACAGGGAGCCCTACGAGCAGTACTTC.

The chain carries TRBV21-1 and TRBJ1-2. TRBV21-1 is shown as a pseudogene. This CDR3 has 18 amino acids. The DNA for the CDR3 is TGTGCCAGCAGCAAAGGAGGCGAGACGGTAAGTTTTAACTATGGCTACACCTTC. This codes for CASSKGGETVSFNYGYTF.

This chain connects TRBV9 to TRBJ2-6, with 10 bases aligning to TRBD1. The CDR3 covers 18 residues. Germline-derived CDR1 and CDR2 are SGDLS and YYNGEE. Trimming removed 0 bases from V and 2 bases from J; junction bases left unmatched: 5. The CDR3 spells CASSVARQGAAGANVLTF. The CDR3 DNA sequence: TGTGCCAGCAGCGTAGCTCGACAGGGGGCCGCTGGGGCCAACGTCCTGACTTTC.

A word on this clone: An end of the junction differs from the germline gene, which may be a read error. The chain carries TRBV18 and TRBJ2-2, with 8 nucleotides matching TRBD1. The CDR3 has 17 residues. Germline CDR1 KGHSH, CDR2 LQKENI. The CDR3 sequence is CASSRQGNDPNAGELFF. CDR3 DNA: TGTGCCAGCTCACGACAGGGGAATGACCCGAACGCCGGGGAGCTGTTTTTT.

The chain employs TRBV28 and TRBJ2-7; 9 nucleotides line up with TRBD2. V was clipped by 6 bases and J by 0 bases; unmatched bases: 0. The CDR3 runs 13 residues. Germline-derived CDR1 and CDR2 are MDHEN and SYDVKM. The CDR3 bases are TGTGCCAGCAGGGGACTAGCCTCCTACGAGCAGTACTTC. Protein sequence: CASRGLASYEQYF.

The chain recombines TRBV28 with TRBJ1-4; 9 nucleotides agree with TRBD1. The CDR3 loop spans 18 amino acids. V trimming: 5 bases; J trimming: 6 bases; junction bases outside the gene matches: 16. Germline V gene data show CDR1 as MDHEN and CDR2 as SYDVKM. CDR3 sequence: CASSGPGQGSRLDEKLFF. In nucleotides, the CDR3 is TGTGCCAGCAGTGGGCCGGGACAGGGATCCCGACTCGATGAAAAACTGTTTTTT. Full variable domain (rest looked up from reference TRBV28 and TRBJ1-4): DVKVTQSSRYLVKRTGEKVFLECVQDMDHENMFWYRQDPGLGLRLIYFSYDVKMKEKGDIPEGYSVSREKKERFSLILESASTNQTSMYLCASSGPGQGSRLDEKLFFGSGTQLSVL.

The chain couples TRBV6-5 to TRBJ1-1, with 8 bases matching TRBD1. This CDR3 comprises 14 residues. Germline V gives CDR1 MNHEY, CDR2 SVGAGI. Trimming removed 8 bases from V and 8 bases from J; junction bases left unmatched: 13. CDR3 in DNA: TGTGCCAGCTGGACATCAGGGGGCCGGGGAGAAGCTTTCTTT. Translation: CASWTSGGRGEAFF.

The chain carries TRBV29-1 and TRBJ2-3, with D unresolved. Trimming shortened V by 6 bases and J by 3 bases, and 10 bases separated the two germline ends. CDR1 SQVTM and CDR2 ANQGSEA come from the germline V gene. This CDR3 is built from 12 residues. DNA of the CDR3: TGCAGCGTGAAAAGGAGTACAGATACGCAGTATTTT. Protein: CSVKRSTDTQYF.

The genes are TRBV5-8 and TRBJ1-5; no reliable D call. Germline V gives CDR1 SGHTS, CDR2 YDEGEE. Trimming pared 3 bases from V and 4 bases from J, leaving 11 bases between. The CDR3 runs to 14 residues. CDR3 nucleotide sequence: TGTGCCAGCAGCTCGAGGAGCTTTAATCAGCCCCAGCATTTT. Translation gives CASSSRSFNQPQHF.

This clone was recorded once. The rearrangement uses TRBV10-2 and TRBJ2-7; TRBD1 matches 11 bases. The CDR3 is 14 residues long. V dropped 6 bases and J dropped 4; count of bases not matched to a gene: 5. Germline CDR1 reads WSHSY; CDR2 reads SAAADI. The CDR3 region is CASRVGTGGYEQYF. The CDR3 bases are TGCGCCAGCAGGGTGGGGACAGGGGGATACGAGCAGTACTTC.

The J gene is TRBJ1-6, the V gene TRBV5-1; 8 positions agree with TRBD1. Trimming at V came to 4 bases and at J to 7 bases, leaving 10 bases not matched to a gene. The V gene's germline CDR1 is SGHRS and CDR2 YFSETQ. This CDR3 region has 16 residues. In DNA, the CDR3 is TGCGCCAGCAGCCCCCTCGCACAGGGGGGGAATTCACCCCTCCACTTT. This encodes CASSPLAQGGNSPLHF.